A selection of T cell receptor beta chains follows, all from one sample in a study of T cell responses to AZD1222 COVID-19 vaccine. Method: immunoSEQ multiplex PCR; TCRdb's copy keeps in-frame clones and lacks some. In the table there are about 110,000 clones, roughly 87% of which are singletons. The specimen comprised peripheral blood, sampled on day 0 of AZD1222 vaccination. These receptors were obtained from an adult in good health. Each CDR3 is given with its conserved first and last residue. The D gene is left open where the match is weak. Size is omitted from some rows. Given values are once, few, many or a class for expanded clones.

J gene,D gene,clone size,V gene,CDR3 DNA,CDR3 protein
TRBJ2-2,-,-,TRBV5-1,TGCGCCAGCAGAGGACAGCGGAAGAACACCGGGGAGCTGTTTTTT,CASRGQRKNTGELFF
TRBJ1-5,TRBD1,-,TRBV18,TGTGCCAGCTCACCGGGACAGTCACATCAGCCCCAGCATTTT,CASSPGQSHQPQHF
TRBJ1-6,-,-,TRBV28,TGTGCCAGCAGCATGCGAAATTCACCCCTCCACTTT,CASSMRNSPLHF
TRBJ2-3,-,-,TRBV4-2,TGTGCCAGCAGCCAAGCCGGAGGGGGGACAGATACGCAGTATTTT,CASSQAGGGTDTQYF
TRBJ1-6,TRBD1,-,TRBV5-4,TGTGCCAGCAGCCAATCTCAGGGGGCGTTGAATTATTCACCCCTCCACTTT,CASSQSQGALNYSPLHF
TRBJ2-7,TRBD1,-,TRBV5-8,TGTGCCAGCAGGACAGACAGGGTGGGCTACGAGCAGTACTTC,CASRTDRVGYEQYF
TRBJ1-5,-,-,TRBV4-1,TGCGCCAGCAGCCAAGATTCGGACGAGAATCAGCCCCAGCATTTT,CASSQDSDENQPQHF
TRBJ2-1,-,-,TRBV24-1,TGTGCCACCAGTGATCCCATGACCGGCCCCAGTGAGCAGTTCTTC,CATSDPMTGPSEQFF
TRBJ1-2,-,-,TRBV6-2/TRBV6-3,TGTGCCAGCAGTTACTTCGGGACTGATGGCTACACCTTC,CASSYFGTDGYTF
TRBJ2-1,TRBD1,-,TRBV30,TGTGCCTGGACAAACAGGGGGCTATTCAATGAGCAGTTCTTC,CAWTNRGLFNEQFF
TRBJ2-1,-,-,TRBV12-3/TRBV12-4,TGTGCCAGCCGGGGGCGGGTCAATGAGCAGTTCTTC,CASRGRVNEQFF
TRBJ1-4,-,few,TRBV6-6,TGTGCCAGCAGTTCGCGTCCGACGGCAACTAATGAAAAACTGTTTTTT,CASSSRPTATNEKLFF
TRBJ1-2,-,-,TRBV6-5,TGTGCCAGCAGTTACGGAAGTAGTCCGCGTAACTATGGCTACACCTTC,CASSYGSSPRNYGYTF
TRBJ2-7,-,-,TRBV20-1,TGCAGTGCTAGTATCGGGGGGCAACCCCGGAGAGAGCAGTACTTC,CSASIGGQPRREQYF
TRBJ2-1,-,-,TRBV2,TGTGCCAGCAGAGGAAGAAATGAGCAGTTCTTC,CASRGRNEQFF
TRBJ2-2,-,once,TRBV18,TGTGCCAGCTCACCACAGGGGAACACCGGGGAGCTGTTTTTT,CASSPQGNTGELFF
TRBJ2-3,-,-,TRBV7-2,TGTGCCAGCAGCTTTTGGGGGGCAGATACGCAGTATTTT,CASSFWGADTQYF
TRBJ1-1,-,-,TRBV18,TGTGCCAGCTCCCTAGATATAAACACTGAAGCTTTCTTT,CASSLDINTEAFF
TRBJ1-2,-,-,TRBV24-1,TGTGCCACCTCATTGAGCCCGACCTGGGGCTACACCTTC,CATSLSPTWGYTF
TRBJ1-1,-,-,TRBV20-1,TGCAGTGCTAGTCCTCGTAACACTGAAGCTTTCTTT,CSASPRNTEAFF
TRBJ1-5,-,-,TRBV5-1,TGCGCCACCTATCGGGATAGCAATCAGCCCCAGCATTTT,CATYRDSNQPQHF
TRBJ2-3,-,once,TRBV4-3,TGCGCCAGCAGCCAAGGTGGTTACACAGATACGCAGTATTTT,CASSQGGYTDTQYF
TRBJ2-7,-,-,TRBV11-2,TGTGCCAGCAACGTGCTGGACTTTGGCGAGCAGTACTTC,CASNVLDFGEQYF
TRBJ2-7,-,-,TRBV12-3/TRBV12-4,TGTGCCAGCTCCCTCGCCAGCACCTACGAGCAGTACTTC,CASSLASTYEQYF
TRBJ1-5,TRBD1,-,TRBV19,TGTGCCAGTAGTATGAGAGGCAGGGGGCCGGGGCAGCCCCAGCATTTT,CASSMRGRGPGQPQHF
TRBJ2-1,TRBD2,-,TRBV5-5,TGTGCCAGCAGCTTGAATATAGCGGGCTACAATGAGCAGTTCTTC,CASSLNIAGYNEQFF
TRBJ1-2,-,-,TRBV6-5,TGTGCCAGCAGGTTCCCGGGGGGTCGCGGCTACACCTTC,CASRFPGGRGYTF
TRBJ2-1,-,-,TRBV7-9,TGTGCCAGCAGCTTAGGGCCCCCCTCCTACAATGAGCAGTTCTTC,CASSLGPPSYNEQFF
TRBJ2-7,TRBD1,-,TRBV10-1,TGCGCCAGCGGCCGGACAGGGGTGGGCGAGCAGTACTTC,CASGRTGVGEQYF
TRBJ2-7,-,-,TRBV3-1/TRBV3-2,TGTGCCAGCAGCAGACAGGCTCCCTACGAGCAGTACTTC,CASSRQAPYEQYF
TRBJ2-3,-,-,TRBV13,TGTGCCAGCAGCTTAGGAGAGGGACCAGATACGCAGTATTTT,CASSLGEGPDTQYF
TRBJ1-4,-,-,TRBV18,TGTGCCAGCTCACCACAGGGCGATGAACTGTTTTTT,CASSPQGDELFF
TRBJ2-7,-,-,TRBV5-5,TGTGCCAGCAGCACAAACAGGGTTTCCTACGAGCAGTACTTC,CASSTNRVSYEQYF
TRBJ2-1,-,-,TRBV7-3,TGTGCCAGCAGCTTAACAGGGGACTCCTACAATGAGCAGTTCTTC,CASSLTGDSYNEQFF
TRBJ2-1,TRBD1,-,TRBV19,TGTGCCAGTAGTACACGTCCGGGACAGAGGTTCTTC,CASSTRPGQRFF
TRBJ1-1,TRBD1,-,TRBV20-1,TGCAGTGCTAGTGCGACAGGGGAAGCTTTCTTT,CSASATGEAFF
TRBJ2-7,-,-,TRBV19,TGTGCCAGTAGTTCCGGTCCGGAATGGGTATACGAGCAGTACTTC,CASSSGPEWVYEQYF
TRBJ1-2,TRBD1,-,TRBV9,TGTGCCAGCAGCGCCGGACAGGGTAACTATGGCTACACCTTC,CASSAGQGNYGYTF
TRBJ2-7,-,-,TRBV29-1,TGCAGCGTTGGGGGGCAGGGTGGCGAGCAGTACTTC,CSVGGQGGEQYF
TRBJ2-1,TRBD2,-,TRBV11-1,TGTGCCAGCAGCTCGCGGACTAGCGGGGGGGCGGGTGAGCAGTTCTTC,CASSSRTSGGAGEQFF
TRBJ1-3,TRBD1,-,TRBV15,TGTGCCACCAGCAGAGGGACGGACAGGGCAAGTGGAAACACCATATATTTT,CATSRGTDRASGNTIYF
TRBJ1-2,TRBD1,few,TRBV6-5,TGTGCCAGCAGCCAACAGGGGGCGAACTATGGCTACACCTTC,CASSQQGANYGYTF
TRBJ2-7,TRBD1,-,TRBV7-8,TGTGCCAGCAGCTTGGGGAAACAGGGGACCTACGAGCAGTACTTC,CASSLGKQGTYEQYF
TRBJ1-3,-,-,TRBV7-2,TGTGCCAGCAGCTCAGAGTACGGAAACACCATATATTTT,CASSSEYGNTIYF
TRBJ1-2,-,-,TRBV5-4,TGTGCCAGCAACAATCGGGGCAGCTTCTATGGCTACACCTTC,CASNNRGSFYGYTF
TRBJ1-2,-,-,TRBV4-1,TGCGCCAGCAGCCAAGAGGCCACCCCCTACTATGGCTACACCTTC,CASSQEATPYYGYTF
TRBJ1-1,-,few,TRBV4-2,TGTGCCAGCAGTCCCCGCCTCGCAGAGGGCACTGAAGCTTTCTTT,CASSPRLAEGTEAFF
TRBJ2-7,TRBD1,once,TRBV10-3,TGTGCCATCAGGTCCGGGACAGGGGCCTACGAGCAGTACTTC,CAIRSGTGAYEQYF
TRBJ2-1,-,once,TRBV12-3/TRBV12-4,TGTGCCAGCAGTTCTAACTTAAATGAGCAGTTCTTC,CASSSNLNEQFF
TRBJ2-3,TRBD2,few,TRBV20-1,TGCAGTGCTAGTGAGGGCGGGCGGGGGAGCACAGATACGCAGTATTTT,CSASEGGRGSTDTQYF
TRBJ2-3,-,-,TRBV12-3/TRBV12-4,TGTGCCAGCACCCTTACACTGACAGATACGCAGTATTTT,CASTLTLTDTQYF
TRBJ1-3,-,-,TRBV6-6,TGTGCCAGCTCAGGGGTGAGGCTTGGAAACACCATATATTTT,CASSGVRLGNTIYF